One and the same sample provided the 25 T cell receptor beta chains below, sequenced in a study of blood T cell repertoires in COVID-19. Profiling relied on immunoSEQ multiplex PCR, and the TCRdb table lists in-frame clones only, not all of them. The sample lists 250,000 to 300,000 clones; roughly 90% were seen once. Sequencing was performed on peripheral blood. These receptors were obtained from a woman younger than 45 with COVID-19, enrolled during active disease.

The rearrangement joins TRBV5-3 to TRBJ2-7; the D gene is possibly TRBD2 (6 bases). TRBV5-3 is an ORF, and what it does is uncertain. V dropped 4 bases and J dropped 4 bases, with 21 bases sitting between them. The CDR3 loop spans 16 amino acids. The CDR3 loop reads CARSPTAGTPSYEQYF. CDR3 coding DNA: TGTGCCAGAAGCCCGACTGCCGGGACTCCTTCGTACGAGCAGTACTTC.

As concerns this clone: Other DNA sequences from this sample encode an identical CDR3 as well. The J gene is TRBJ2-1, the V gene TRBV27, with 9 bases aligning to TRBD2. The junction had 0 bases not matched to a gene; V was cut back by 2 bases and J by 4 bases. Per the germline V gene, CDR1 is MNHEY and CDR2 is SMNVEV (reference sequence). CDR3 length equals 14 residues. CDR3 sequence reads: CASSLAGGYNEQFF. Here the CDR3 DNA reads TGTGCCAGCAGTTTAGCGGGGGGGTACAATGAGCAGTTCTTC.

The CDR3 loop is CASRSTGNTGELFF. The CDR3 DNA sequence: TGTGCCAGCAGAAGTACAGGGAACACCGGGGAGCTGTTTTTT. The genes are TRBV28 and TRBJ2-2; D may be TRBD1 (5 bases). The CDR3 is made up of 14 amino acids. CDR1 and CDR2 (germline): MDHEN, SYDVKM. Between the trimmed V and J ends, which lost 6 bases and 1 base, there was a span of 9 bases.

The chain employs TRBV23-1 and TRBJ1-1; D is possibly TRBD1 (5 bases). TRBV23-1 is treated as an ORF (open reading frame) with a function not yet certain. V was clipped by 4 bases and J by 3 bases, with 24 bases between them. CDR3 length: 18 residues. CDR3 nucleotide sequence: TGCGCCAGCAGTCGGATAGGGGCAAATTTCTTAGAAGACACTGAAGCTTTCTTT. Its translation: CASSRIGANFLEDTEAFF.

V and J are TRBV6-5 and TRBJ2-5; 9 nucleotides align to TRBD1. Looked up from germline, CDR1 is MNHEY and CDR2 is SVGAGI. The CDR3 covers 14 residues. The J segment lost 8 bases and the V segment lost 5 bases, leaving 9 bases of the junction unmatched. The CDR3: CASSPPGQGFTQYF. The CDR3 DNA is TGTGCCAGCAGTCCACCGGGACAGGGATTTACCCAGTACTTC.

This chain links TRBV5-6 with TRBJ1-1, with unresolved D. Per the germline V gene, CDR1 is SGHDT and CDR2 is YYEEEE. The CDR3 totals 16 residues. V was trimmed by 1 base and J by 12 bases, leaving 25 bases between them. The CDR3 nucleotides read TGTGCCAGCAGCTTGTTCAGTCGACTCAGCCTCTCGTTAACTTTCTTT. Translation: CASSLFSRLSLSLTFF. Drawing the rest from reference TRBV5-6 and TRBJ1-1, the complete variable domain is DAGVTQSPTHLIKTRGQQVTLRCSPKSGHDTVSWYQQALGQGPQFIFQYYEEEERQRGNFPDRFSGHQFPNYSSELNVNALLLGDSALYLCASSLFSRLSLSLTFFGQGTRLTVV.

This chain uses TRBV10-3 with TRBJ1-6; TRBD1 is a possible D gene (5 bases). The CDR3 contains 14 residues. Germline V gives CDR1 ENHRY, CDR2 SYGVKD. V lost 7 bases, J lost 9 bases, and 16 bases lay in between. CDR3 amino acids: CAITPGLTVSPLHF. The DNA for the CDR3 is TGTGCCATCACTCCGGGACTTACGGTTTCACCCCTCCACTTT.

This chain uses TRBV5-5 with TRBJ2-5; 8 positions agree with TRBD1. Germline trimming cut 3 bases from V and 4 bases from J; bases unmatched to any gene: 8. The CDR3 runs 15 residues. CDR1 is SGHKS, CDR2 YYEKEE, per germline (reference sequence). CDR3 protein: CASSSGETGAETQYF. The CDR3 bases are TGTGCCAGCAGCTCCGGGGAGACAGGGGCAGAGACCCAGTACTTC.

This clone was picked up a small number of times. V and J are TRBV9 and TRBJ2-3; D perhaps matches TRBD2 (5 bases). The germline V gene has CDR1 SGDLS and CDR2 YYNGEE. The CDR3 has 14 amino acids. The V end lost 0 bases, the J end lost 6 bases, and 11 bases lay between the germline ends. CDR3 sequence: CASSVEAVYDTQYF. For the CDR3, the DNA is TGTGCCAGCAGCGTAGAAGCGGTTTACGATACGCAGTATTTT. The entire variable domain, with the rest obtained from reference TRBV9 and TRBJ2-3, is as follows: DSGVTQTPKHLITATGQRVTLRCSPRSGDLSVYWYQQSLDQGLQFLIQYYNGEERAKGNILERFSAQQFPDLHSELNLSSLELGDSALYFCASSVEAVYDTQYFGPGTRLTVL.

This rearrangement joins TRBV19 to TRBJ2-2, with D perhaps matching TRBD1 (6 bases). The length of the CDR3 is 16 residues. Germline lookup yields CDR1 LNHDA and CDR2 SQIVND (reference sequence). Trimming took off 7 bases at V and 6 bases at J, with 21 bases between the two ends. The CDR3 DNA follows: TGTGCCAGTACGATTTATGGACAGTATGTGGCCGGGGAGCTGTTTTTT. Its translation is CASTIYGQYVAGELFF.

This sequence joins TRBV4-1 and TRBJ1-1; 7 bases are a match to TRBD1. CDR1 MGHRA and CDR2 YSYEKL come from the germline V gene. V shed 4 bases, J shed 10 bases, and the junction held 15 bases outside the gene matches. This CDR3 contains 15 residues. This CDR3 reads CASSPRIDREGVAFF. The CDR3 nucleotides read TGCGCCAGCAGCCCGCGAATCGACAGGGAAGGGGTAGCTTTCTTT.

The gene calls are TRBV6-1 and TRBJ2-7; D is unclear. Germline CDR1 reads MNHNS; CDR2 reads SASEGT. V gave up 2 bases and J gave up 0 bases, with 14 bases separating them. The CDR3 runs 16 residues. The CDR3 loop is CASSEFPPVYSYEQYF. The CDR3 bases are TGTGCCAGCAGTGAATTCCCCCCCGTCTACTCCTACGAGCAGTACTTC.

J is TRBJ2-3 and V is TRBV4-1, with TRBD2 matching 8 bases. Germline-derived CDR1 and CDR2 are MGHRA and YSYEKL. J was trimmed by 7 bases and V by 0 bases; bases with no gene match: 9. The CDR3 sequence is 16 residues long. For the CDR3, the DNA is TGCGCCAGCAGCCAAGAGGGCGGGGGGTCGTTATATACGCAGTATTTT. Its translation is CASSQEGGGSLYTQYF.

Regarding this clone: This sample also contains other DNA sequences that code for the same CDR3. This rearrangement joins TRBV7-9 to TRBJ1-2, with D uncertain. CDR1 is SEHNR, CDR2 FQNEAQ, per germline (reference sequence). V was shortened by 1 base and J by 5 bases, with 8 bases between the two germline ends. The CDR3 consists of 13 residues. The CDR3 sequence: CASSLGGSYGYTF. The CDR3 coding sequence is TGTGCCAGCAGCTTAGGCGGATCGTATGGCTACACCTTC.

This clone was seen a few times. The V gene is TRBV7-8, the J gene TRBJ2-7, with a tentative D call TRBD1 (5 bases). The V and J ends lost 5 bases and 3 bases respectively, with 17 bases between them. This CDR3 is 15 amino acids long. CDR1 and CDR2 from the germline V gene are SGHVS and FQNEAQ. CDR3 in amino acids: CASSPQAGPIYEQYF. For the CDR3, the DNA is TGTGCCAGCAGCCCCCAGGCAGGGCCCATCTACGAGCAGTACTTC.

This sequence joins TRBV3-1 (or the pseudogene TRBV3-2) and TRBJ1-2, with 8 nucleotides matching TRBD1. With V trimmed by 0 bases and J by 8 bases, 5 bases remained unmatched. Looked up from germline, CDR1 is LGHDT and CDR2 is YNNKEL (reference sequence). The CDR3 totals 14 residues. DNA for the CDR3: TGTGCCAGCAGCCAAGAGCGGGGACAGGAGGGCTACACCTTC. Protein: CASSQERGQEGYTF.

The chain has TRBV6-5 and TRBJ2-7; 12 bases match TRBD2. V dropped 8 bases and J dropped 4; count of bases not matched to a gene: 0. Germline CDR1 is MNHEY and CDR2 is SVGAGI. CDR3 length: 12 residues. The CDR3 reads CASGTSGYEQYF. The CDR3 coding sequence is TGTGCCAGCGGGACTAGCGGGTACGAGCAGTACTTC.

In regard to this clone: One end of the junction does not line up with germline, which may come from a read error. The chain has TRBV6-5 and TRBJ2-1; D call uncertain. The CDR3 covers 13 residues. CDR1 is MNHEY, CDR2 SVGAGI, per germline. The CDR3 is CASSYGSHNEQFF. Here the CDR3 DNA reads TGTGCCAGCAGTTACGGCTCCCACAATGAGCAGTTCTTC.

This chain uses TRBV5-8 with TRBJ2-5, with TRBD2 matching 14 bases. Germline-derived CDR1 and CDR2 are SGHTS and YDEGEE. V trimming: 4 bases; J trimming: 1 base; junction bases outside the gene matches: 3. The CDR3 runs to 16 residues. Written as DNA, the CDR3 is TGTGCCAGCAGCCTAGGACTAGCGGGGGGCCAAGAGACCCAGTACTTC. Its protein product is CASSLGLAGGQETQYF.

In DNA, the CDR3 is TGTGCCAGCAGTGGTAATAGCGGGGCTAGCTCCTACAATGAGCAGTTCTTC. Protein product: CASSGNSGASSYNEQFF. This chain joins TRBV2 and TRBJ2-1; 8 nucleotides align to TRBD2. V shed 4 bases, J shed 0 bases, and the junction held 8 bases outside the gene matches. CDR1 and CDR2 from the germline V gene are SNHLY and FYNNEI. The CDR3 is 17 amino acids.

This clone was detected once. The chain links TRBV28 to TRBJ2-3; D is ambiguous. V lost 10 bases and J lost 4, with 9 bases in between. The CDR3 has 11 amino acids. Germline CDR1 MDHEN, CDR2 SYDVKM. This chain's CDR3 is CAITSADTQYF. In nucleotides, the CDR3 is TGTGCCATCACTTCCGCAGATACGCAGTATTTT.

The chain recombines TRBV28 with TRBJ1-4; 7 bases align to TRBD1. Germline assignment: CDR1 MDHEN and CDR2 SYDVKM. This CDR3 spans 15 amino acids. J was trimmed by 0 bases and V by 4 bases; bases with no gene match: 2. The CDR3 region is CASSSGQTTNEKLFF. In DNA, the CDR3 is TGTGCCAGCAGTTCGGGACAGACAACTAATGAAAAACTGTTTTTT.

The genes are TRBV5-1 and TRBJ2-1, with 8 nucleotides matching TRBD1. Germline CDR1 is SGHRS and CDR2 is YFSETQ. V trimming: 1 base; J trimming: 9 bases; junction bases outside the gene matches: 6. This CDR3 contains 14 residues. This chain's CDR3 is CASSLQTGASEQFF. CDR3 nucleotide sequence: TGCGCCAGCAGCTTGCAGACAGGGGCGTCTGAGCAGTTCTTC.

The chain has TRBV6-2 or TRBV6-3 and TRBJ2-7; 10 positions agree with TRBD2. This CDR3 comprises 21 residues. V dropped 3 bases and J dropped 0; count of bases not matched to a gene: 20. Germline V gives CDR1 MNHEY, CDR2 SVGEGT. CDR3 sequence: CASSYSYGLADRDESSYEQYF. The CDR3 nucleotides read TGTGCCAGCAGTTATAGTTATGGACTAGCGGACCGAGATGAAAGCTCCTACGAGCAGTACTTC.

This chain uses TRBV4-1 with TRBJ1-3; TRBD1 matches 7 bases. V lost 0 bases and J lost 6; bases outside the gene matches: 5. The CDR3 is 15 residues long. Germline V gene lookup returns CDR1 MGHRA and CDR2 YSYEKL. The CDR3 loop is CASSQDDREINTIYF. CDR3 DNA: TGCGCCAGCAGCCAAGACGACAGGGAGATAAACACCATATATTTT.